This T cell receptor (beta chain) is drawn from a study of blood T cell repertoires in COVID-19. Some clones are missing from TCRdb's copy, which holds only in-frame ones; the method was immunoSEQ multiplex PCR. The sample records 250,000 to 350,000 clones, about 90% being singletons. This clone has only one observation. The germline CDR1 and CDR2 sequences are MNHEY and SMNVEV (reference sequence). The junction had 8 bases not matched to a gene; V was cut back by 6 bases and J by 3 bases. The CDR3 runs 14 residues. V gene TRBV27 combines with J gene TRBJ2-7, with 7 bases fitting TRBD1. The TCR originated in a young woman who had recovered from COVID-19. Specimen: PBMCs or T cells enriched from blood (not recorded which). This CDR3 is CASRAGTAYYEQYF. Here the CDR3 DNA reads TGTGCCAGCAGGGCCGGGACAGCCTACTACGAGCAGTACTTC.